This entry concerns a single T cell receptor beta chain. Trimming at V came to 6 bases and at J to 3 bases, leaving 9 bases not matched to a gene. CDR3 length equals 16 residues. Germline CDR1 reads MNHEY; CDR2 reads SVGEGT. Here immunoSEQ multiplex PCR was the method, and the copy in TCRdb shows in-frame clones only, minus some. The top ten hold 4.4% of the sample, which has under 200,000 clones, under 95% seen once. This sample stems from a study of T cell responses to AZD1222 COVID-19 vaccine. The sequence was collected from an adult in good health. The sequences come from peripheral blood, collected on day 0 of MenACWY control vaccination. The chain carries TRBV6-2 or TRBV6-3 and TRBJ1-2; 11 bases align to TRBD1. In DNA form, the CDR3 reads TGTGCCAGCAGCACACCGCCGGACAGGGGGCACTATGGCTACACCTTC. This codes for CASSTPPDRGHYGYTF.